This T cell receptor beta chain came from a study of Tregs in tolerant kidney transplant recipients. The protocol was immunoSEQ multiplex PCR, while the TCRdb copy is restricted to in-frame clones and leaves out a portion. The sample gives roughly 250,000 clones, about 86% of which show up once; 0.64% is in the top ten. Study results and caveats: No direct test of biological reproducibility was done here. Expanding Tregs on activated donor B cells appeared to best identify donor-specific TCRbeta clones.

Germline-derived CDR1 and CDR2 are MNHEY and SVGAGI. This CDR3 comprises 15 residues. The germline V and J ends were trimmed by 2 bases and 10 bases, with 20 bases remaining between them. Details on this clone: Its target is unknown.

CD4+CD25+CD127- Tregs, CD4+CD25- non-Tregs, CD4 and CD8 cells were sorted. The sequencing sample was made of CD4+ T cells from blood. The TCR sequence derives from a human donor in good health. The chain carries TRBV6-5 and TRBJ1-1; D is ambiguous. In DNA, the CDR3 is TGTGCCAGCAGTTACGATAGTGGCAGACCCACCCCAGCTTTCTTT. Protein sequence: CASSYDSGRPTPAFF.